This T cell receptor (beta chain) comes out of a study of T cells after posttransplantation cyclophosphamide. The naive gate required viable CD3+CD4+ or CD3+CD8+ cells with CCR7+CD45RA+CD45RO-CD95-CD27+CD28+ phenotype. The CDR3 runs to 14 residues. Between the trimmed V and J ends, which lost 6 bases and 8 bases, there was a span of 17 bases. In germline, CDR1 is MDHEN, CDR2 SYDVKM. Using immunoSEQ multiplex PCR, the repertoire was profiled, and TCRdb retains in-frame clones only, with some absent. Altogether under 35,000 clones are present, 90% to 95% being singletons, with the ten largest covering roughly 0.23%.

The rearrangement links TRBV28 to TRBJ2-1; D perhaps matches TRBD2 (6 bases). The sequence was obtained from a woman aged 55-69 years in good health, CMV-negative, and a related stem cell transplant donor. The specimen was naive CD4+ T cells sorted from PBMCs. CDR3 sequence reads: CASSPRLVLHEQFF. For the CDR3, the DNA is TGTGCCAGCAGCCCGAGACTAGTACTTCATGAGCAGTTCTTC.